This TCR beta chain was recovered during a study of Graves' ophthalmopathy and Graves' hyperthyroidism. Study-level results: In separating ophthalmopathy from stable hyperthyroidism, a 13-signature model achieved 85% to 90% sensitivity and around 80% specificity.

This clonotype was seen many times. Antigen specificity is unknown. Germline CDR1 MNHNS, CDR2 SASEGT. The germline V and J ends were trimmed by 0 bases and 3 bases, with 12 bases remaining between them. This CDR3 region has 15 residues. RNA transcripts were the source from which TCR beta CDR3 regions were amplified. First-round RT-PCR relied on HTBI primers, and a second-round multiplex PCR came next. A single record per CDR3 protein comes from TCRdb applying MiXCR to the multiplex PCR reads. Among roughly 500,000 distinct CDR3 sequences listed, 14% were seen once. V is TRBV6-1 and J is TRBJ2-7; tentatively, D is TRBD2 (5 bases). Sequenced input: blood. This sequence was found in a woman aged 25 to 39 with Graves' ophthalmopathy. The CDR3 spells CASSEADGMYYEQYF. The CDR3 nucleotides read TGTGCCAGCAGTGAAGCCGACGGGATGTACTACGAGCAGTACTTC.